This T cell receptor beta chain derives from a study of CD8+ T cells in alopecia areata. Whole-study context: Tofacitinib was taken orally by treated patients, and the dose was 5 to 10 mg twice daily. Overall study results and limits: Whereas mice showed it more clearly, TCR sharing across patients was murkier, possibly because of HLA.

Germline V gene lookup returns CDR1 DFQATT and CDR2 SNEGSKA (reference sequence). Deletions cut 2 bases from V and 7 bases from J, with 8 bases between. This CDR3 region has 11 residues. Sequencing used cDNA as its template, made by extracting RNA and reverse transcribing it. Profiled with immunoSEQ multiplex PCR; TCRdb holds only in-frame clones, not every one. The sample lists about 180,000 clones, around three fifths occurring once. About this clone itself: Its antigen remains unidentified.

The TCR originated in a human donor with alopecia areata. The rearrangement links TRBV20-1 to TRBJ1-2, with D uncertain. Sequenced here: CD4+ T cells sorted from blood, sampled at week 0. CDR3 sequence (DNA): TGCAGTGCTAGACTGGGAAGTGGCTACACCTTC. It yields the protein CSARLGSGYTF.